This T cell receptor beta chain emerged from a study of breast tumors, draining lymph nodes, adjacent tissues. Study results and caveats: Compared with lymph nodes, tumors were less diverse; compared with nontumor tissue, more. Compared with basal-like, luminal-like tumors shared significantly more repertoire with nontumor tissue. Findings are consistent with lymph node origin and intratumoral expansion of most tumor T cells. Tumor T cell lymph node origin was a supported hypothesis, not proven.

Remarks on this clonotype: As yet, its antigen is unknown.

Samples came from axillary lymph nodes draining the breast cancer. From the multiplex PCR reads, TCRdb called clonotypes with MiXCR, one entry per CDR3 protein. The sample records some 120,000 distinct CDR3 sequences, just under 20% being singletons. The sequence came from a female donor with breast cancer. Some clones in this sample may be carry-over from other donors' samples. The sample taken for sequencing was axillary lymph node tissue.

The CDR3 coding sequence is TGTGCCAGCAGCCTCCTCACAGGTCCCTATGGCTACACCTTC. It yields the protein CASSLLTGPYGYTF. The chain joins TRBV14 to TRBJ1-2; D may be TRBD1 (5 bases). The V gene lost 4 bases and the J gene lost 4 bases, with 13 bases spanning the gap. This CDR3 region has 14 residues. Per the germline V gene, CDR1 is SGHDN and CDR2 is FVKESK.